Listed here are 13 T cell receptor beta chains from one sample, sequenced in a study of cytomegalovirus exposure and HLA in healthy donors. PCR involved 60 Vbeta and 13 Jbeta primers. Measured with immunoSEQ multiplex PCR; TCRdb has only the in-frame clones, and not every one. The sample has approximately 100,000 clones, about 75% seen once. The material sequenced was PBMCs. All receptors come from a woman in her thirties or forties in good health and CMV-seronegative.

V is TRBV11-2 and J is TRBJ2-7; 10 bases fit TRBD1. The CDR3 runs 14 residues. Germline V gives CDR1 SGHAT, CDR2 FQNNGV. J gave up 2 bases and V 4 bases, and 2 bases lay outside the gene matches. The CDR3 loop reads CASSYGTGAYEQYF. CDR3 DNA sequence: TGTGCCAGCAGCTATGGGACAGGGGCCTACGAGCAGTACTTC.

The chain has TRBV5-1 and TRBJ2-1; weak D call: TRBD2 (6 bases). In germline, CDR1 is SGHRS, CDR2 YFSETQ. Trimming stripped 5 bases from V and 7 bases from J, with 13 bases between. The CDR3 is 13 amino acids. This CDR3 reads CASSFFGGNEQFF. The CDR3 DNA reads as TGCGCCAGCAGTTTCTTTGGGGGGAATGAGCAGTTCTTC.

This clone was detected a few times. The DNA of the CDR3 is TGTGCCAGCAGCTCCAAGACGCGGGGTAGGAACACTGAAGCTTTCTTT. Protein product: CASSSKTRGRNTEAFF. The J gene is TRBJ1-1, the V gene TRBV5-4; unclear D gene. In germline, CDR1 is SGHNT, CDR2 YYREEE (reference sequence). Deletions cut 3 bases from V and 1 base from J, with 16 bases between. This CDR3 is built from 16 residues.

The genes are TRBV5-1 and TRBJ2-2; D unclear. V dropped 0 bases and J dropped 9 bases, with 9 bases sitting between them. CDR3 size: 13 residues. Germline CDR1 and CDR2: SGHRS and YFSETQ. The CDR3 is CASSLGGLRELFF. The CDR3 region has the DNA TGCGCCAGCAGCTTGGGAGGTCTCCGGGAGCTGTTTTTT.

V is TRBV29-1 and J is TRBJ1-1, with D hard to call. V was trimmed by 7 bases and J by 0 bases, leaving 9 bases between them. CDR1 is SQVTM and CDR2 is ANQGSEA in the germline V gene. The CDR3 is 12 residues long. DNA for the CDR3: TGCAGCGAACAACAGATGAACACTGAAGCTTTCTTT. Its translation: CSEQQMNTEAFF.

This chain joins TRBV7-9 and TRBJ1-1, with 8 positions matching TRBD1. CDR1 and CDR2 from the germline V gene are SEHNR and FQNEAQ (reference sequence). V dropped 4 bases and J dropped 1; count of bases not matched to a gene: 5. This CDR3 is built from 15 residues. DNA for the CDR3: TGTGCCAGCAGCTCCCACGGGACAGGGAACACTGAAGCTTTCTTT. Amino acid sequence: CASSSHGTGNTEAFF.

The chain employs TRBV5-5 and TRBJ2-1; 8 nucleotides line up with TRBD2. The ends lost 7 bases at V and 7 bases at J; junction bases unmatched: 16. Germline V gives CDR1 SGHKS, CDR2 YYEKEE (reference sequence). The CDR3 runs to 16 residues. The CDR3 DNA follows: TGTGCCAGCCGAAGGGGCATGGGACTAGAGGTTAATGAGCAGTTCTTC. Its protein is CASRRGMGLEVNEQFF.

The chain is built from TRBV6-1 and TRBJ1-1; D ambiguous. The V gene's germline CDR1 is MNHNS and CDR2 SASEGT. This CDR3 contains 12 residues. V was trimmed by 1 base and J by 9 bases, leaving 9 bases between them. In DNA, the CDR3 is TGTGCCAGCAGTGAAGGAGGATTACAAGCTTTCTTT. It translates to CASSEGGLQAFF.

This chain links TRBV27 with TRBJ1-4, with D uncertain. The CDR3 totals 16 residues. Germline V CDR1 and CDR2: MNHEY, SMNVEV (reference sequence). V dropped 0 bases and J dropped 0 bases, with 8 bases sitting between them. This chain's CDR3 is CASSLSPGSTNEKLFF. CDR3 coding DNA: TGTGCCAGCAGTTTATCGCCGGGATCAACTAATGAAAAACTGTTTTTT.

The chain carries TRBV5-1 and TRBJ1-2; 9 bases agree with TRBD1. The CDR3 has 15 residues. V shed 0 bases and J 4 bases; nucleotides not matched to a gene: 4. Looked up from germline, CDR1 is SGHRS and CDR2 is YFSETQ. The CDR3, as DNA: TGCGCCAGCAGCTTGGACCCGGGACAGGGCTATGGCTACACCTTC. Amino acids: CASSLDPGQGYGYTF.

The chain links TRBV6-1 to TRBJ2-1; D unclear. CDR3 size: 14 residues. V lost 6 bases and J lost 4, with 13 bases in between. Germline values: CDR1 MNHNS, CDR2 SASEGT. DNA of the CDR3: TGTGCCAGCAGCGAGGCGTCGGCATACAATGAGCAGTTCTTC. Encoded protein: CASSEASAYNEQFF.

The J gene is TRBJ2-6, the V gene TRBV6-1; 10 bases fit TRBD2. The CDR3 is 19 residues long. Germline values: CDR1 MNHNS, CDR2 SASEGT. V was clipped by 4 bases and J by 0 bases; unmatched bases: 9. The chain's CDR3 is CASSVKSSGGTSGANVLTF. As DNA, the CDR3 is TGTGCCAGCAGTGTGAAATCTAGCGGGGGTACCTCTGGGGCCAACGTCCTGACTTTC.

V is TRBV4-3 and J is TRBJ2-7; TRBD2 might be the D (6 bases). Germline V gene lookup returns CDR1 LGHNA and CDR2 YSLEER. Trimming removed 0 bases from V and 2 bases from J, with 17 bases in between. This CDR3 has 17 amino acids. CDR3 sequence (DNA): TGCGCCAGCAGCCAAGAGGTCGGGAGCTGGTCGACCTACGAGCAGTACTTC. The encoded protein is CASSQEVGSWSTYEQYF.